The T cell receptor beta chain described here comes from a study of T cells in Graves' hyperthyroidism and ophthalmopathy. Template material for amplifying TCR beta CDR3 regions consisted of RNA transcripts. During a first-round RT-PCR of the TCR CDR3, the HTBI primer set was used. TCRdb re-analysed the multiplex PCR reads in MiXCR, keeping a single row per CDR3 protein. Among 550,000 to 600,000 distinct CDR3 sequences listed, more than 13% were seen once. This clonotype was seen ten or more times. Its target is not known. Trimming left V 2 bases short and J 3 bases short, with 5 bases between. Germline-derived CDR1 and CDR2 are GTSNPN and SVGIG (reference sequence). This CDR3 has 12 amino acids. Among ophthalmopathy patients, the Clinical Activity Score reached at least 3, the NOSPECS grade reached at least 4, and duration remained under 3 months. Overall study findings and caveats: Ophthalmopathy prediction by the model preceded onset by a median roughly 6.3 months. Most clonotypes expanded in thyroid above 0.001 were likewise present in blood.

The rearrangement uses TRBV30 and TRBJ1-5; D call uncertain. Sequenced sample: blood. This clonotype was sampled from a woman aged 18 to 35 with Graves' ophthalmopathy. CDR3 sequence reads: CAWSIDNQPQHF. CDR3 coding DNA: TGTGCCTGGAGTATTGACAATCAGCCCCAGCATTTT.